This T cell receptor (delta chain) stems from a study of gamma-delta chains in newborns, infants, children. Study details: Microbial exposure reportedly drives polyclonal innate γδ T cell expansion after birth.

Germline V lookup: CDR1 NSMFDY, CDR2 ISSIKDK. V lost 2 bases, J lost 0 bases, and 41 bases lay in between. The CDR3 runs 24 residues. TCRdb re-called clones from the reads using CATT. The sample has approximately 3,000 delta-chain clones; 10% are singletons. The chain uses TRAV29/DV5 and TRDJ1, with D perhaps TRDD3 (6 bases). This TCR came from a child who was a newborn, infant or young child, either healthy, febrile or measles-vaccinated (not recorded which). The sequencing input was blood. As DNA, the CDR3 is TGTGCAGCAAGGCTAGTGAACTCCTGGACGGGGGACGTCCGCCGGAGGGAGTACACCGATAAACTCATCTTT. Its protein product is CAARLVNSWTGDVRRREYTDKLIF.